The clone carrying this TCR beta chain was detected only a few times. Its antigen is unknown. The entry originates in a study of cytomegalovirus exposure and HLA in healthy donors. About the study: From 170 million or so T cells, an earlier analysis saw roughly 110 million unique TCR beta sequences. General study points: Productive rates of about 90% or about 30% were seen for most TCR beta V segments in an earlier analysis. Across donors, presence/absence analyses took sequencing depth to be roughly uniform. A few CMV-associated chains proved CMV antigen-specific in vitro.

PCR employed 60 Vbeta and 13 Jbeta primers. The assay was immunoSEQ multiplex PCR, and TCRdb's table has in-frame clones only and misses some. The table lists some 140,000 clones, roughly 8.8% of them singletons, with roughly 7% in the top ten. Looked up from germline, CDR1 is SGDLS and CDR2 is YYNGEE. Trimming cost V 4 bases and J 3 bases; bases outside gene matches: 5. The CDR3 loop spans 14 amino acids. Sequenced: PBMCs. The TCR sequence derives from a woman in her forties in good health and CMV-seropositive. V and J are TRBV9 and TRBJ1-2; 8 bases match TRBD1. The CDR3 nucleotides are TGTGCCAGCAGCAGGACAGGGTCAGACTATGGCTACACCTTC. Protein: CASSRTGSDYGYTF. The variable domain in full, completed from reference TRBV9 and TRBJ1-2, reads DSGVTQTPKHLITATGQRVTLRCSPRSGDLSVYWYQQSLDQGLQFLIQYYNGEERAKGNILERFSAQQFPDLHSELNLSSLELGDSALYFCASSRTGSDYGYTFGSGTRLTVV.